This TCR beta chain comes out of a study of blood T cell repertoires in COVID-19. Study background: Samples of COVID-19 (acute and convalescent) were obtained from the United States, Italy and Spain.

The germline V gene has CDR1 ENHRY and CDR2 SYGVKD. The CDR3 runs to 16 residues. J gave up 1 base and V 1 base, and 4 bases lay outside the gene matches. Only in-frame clones appear in the TCRdb table, and some are missing; sequencing was by immunoSEQ multiplex PCR. The repertoire has more than 120,000 clones, roughly 90% of them found once; the top ten carry more than 0.8%. The TCR originated in a woman between 50 and 59 years old with acute or convalescent COVID-19. V usage is TRBV10-3 and J usage is TRBJ1-5; 7 bases agree with TRBD1. Sequenced: peripheral blood. The CDR3, as DNA: TGTGCCATCAGTGAGTACAGGGGTAGCAGCAATCAGCCCCAGCATTTT. It specifies CAISEYRGSSNQPQHF.